This T cell receptor (beta chain) was recorded in a study of patients and donors after allogeneic stem cell transplantation. This clonotype was picked up a small number of times. CDR3 length equals 15 residues. V was shortened by 4 bases and J by 5 bases, with 15 bases between the two germline ends. The germline V gene has CDR1 LGHNA and CDR2 YSLEER. TCRdb redid the calling of the RT-PCR reads with MiXCR, one entry per CDR3 protein. Of about a million distinct CDR3 sequences listed, about a sixth are singletons. Sequences were obtained from blood, either unsorted or a sorted T cell fraction (not recorded which). The chain is built from TRBV4-3 and TRBJ2-1; no clear D gene. The TCR sequence derives from a human donor who was either an allogeneic HSCT recipient or a stem cell or donor lymphocyte infusion donor (not recorded which). It is not recorded whose cells these are; they may come from a transplant donor. The CDR3 loop is CASSRGTNPNNEQFF. CDR3 DNA: TGCGCCAGCAGCCGCGGCACAAACCCTAACAATGAGCAGTTCTTC.